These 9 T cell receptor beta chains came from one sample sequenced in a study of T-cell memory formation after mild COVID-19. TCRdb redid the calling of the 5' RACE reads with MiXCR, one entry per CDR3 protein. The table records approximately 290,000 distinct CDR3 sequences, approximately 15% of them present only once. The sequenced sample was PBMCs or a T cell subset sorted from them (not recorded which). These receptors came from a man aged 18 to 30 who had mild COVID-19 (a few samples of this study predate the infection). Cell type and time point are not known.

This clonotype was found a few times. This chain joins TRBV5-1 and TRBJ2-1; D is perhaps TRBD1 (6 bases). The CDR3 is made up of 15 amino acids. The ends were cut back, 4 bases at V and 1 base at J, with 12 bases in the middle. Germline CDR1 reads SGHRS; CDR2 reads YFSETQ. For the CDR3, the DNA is TGCGCCAGCAGCATAACAGGGAATTCCTACAATGAGCAGTTCTTC. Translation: CASSITGNSYNEQFF.

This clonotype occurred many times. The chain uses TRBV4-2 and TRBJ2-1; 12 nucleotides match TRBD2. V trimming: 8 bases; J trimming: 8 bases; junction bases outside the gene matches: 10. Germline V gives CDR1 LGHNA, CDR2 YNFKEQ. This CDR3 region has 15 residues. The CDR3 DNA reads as TGTGCCAGCCGCCCTAGCGGGGGGGCCGCAGATGAGCAGTTCTTC. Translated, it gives CASRPSGGAADEQFF.

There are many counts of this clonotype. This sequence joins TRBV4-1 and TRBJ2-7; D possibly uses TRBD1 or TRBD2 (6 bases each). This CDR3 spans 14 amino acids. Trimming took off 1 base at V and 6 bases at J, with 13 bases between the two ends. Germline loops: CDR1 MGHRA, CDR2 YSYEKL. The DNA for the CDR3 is TGCGCCAGCAGCCAAGTACAGGGAGGTGGCGAGCAGTACGTC. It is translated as CASSQVQGGGEQYV.

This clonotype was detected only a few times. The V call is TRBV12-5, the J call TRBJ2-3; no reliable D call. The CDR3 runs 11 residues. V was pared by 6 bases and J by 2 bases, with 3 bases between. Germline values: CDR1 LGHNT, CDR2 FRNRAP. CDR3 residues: CASGVTDTQYF. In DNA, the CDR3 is TGTGCTAGTGGAGTCACAGATACGCAGTATTTT.

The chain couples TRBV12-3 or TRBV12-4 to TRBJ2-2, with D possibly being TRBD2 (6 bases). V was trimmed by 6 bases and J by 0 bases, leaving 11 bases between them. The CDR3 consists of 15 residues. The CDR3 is CASRWTNANTGELFF. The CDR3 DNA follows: TGTGCCAGCAGATGGACTAACGCGAACACCGGGGAGCTGTTTTTT.

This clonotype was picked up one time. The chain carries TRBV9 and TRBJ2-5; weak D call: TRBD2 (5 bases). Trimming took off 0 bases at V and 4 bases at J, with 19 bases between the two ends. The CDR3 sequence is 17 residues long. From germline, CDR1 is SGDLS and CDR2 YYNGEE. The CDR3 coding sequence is TGTGCCAGCAGCGTAGGTTCCCGGACTCTTCCCCCAGAGACCCAGTACTTC. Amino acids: CASSVGSRTLPPETQYF.

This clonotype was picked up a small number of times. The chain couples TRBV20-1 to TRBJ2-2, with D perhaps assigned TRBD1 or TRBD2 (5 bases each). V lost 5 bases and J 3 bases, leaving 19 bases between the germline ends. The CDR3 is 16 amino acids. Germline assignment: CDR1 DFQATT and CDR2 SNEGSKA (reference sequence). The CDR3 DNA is TGCAGTGCTTTCCCGGCCGAGGGACCATACACCGGGGAGCTGTTTTTT. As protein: CSAFPAEGPYTGELFF.

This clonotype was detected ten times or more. The CDR3 coding sequence is TGTGCCAGCAGGCAACAGGGTATCGGGGAGCTGTTTTTT. As protein: CASRQQGIGELFF. The chain employs TRBV12-3 or TRBV12-4 and TRBJ2-2; possible D gene TRBD1, 6 bases. The CDR3 covers 13 residues. Trimming cost V 6 bases and J 7 bases, with 12 bases left between them.

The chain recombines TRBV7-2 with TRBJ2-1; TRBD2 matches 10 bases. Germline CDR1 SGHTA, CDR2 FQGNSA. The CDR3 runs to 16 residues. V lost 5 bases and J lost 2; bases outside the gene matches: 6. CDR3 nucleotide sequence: TGTGCCAGCAGCCCGAATAGCGGGGGGCCCTACAATGAGCAGTTCTTC. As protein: CASSPNSGGPYNEQFF.